This paragraph reports one T cell receptor beta chain. As yet, its antigen is unknown. This entry is derived from a study of cytomegalovirus exposure and HLA in healthy donors. Background on the study: A subsequent analysis stated that the 95 to 150 validation repertoires were run on the same platform as the 550 to 750 first-cohort repertoires. Findings and caveats of the study: Clusters of TCRs from the first cohort tended to co-occur in the 120 validation repertoires (as a later analysis found). While the bulk of TCR sequences proved rare, some public TCRs turned up in many donors.

CDR3 size: 14 residues. The germline CDR1 and CDR2 sequences are ENHRY and SYGVKD. The V end lost 10 bases, the J end lost 2 bases, and 16 bases lay between the germline ends. TCRdb's table, derived via immunoSEQ multiplex PCR, lists solely in-frame clones and lacks some. The sample has roughly 70,000 clones; approximately 95% are singletons. The chain combines TRBV10-3 with TRBJ2-3; perhaps TRBD2 as D (6 bases). The sample comprised PBMCs. This receptor was taken from a young man in good health and CMV-seronegative. The CDR3 nucleotides are TGTGCCACCTACCGGGGGAATTTCACAGATACGCAGTATTTT. Translating it yields CATYRGNFTDTQYF.